The 32 T cell receptor beta chains below come from one sample, sequenced in a study of blood T cell repertoires in COVID-19. Assay used: immunoSEQ multiplex PCR; TCRdb lists only in-frame clones, some missing. The sample carries 160,000 or so clones, around 80% recorded once. The sequencing sample was made of PBMCs or T cells enriched from blood (not recorded which). These receptors originate from a woman in her forties or fifties who had recovered from COVID-19.

The V call is TRBV5-1, the J call TRBJ2-7; 7 bases match TRBD1. Germline V lookup: CDR1 SGHRS, CDR2 YFSETQ. The CDR3 length is 14 residues. Germline trimming cut 2 bases from V and 2 bases from J; bases unmatched to any gene: 4. The CDR3 spells CASSFGTAPYEQYF. CDR3 bases: TGCGCCAGCAGCTTTGGGACAGCCCCCTACGAGCAGTACTTC.

CDR3 sequence (DNA): TGTGCTAGTGGTGGGACAGACTATCAGCCCCAGCATTTT. Protein sequence: CASGGTDYQPQHF. The J gene is TRBJ1-5, the V gene TRBV12-5; TRBD1 agrees at 7 bases. The CDR3 length is 13 residues. Trimming cost V 5 bases and J 5 bases; bases outside gene matches: 3. Germline values: CDR1 LGHNT, CDR2 FRNRAP.

The V call is TRBV5-1, the J call TRBJ1-1; D may be TRBD1 (5 bases). Trimming took off 1 base at V and 1 base at J, with 8 bases between the two ends. The CDR3 is made up of 14 amino acids. Germline values: CDR1 SGHRS, CDR2 YFSETQ. The CDR3 region has the DNA TGCGCCAGCAGCTTGACAGGAGCGAACACTGAAGCTTTCTTT. Its translation is CASSLTGANTEAFF.

This chain uses TRBV27 with TRBJ1-2; 7 bases line up with TRBD1. CDR3 length: 16 residues. Losses at the gene ends were 0 bases for V and 3 bases for J; bases not matched to a gene: 7. Germline assignment: CDR1 MNHEY and CDR2 SMNVEV (reference sequence). CDR3 amino acids: CASSLSRDTGDYGYTF. In nucleotides, the CDR3 is TGTGCCAGCAGTTTATCGAGGGACACAGGGGACTATGGCTACACCTTC.

The chain links TRBV2 to TRBJ1-2; tentatively, D is TRBD1 (6 bases). The CDR3 has 16 amino acids. Germline V gene data show CDR1 as SNHLY and CDR2 as FYNNEI. Trimming stripped 5 bases from V and 8 bases from J, with 24 bases between. This CDR3 reads CASSPTQTPGDGGYTF. The CDR3 bases are TGTGCCAGCAGTCCGACCCAGACACCAGGGGATGGCGGCTACACCTTC.

This clone was observed a few times. The CDR3 nucleotides are TGTGCCAGCAGTTACTCTATCGGACACCTGTGGCCCCAGCATTTT. Its protein product is CASSYSIGHLWPQHF. The rearrangement uses TRBV6-2 or TRBV6-3 and TRBJ1-5; weak D call: TRBD1 (5 bases). The CDR3 length is 15 residues. V was pared by 0 bases and J by 9 bases, with 15 bases between. Germline values: CDR1 MNHEY, CDR2 SVGEGT.

Points on this clone: This sample also contains other DNA sequences that code for the same CDR3. V is TRBV7-9 and J is TRBJ2-5; D might be TRBD1 (6 bases). This CDR3 has 14 amino acids. Trimming removed 1 base at V and 4 bases at J, with 10 bases between. Germline CDR1 and CDR2: SEHNR and FQNEAQ (reference sequence). This chain's CDR3 is CASSLGGGGETQYF. In DNA, the CDR3 is TGTGCCAGCAGCTTAGGTGGGGGCGGAGAGACCCAGTACTTC.

The genes are TRBV9 and TRBJ2-1, with D possibly matching TRBD2 (6 bases). Germline V gene lookup returns CDR1 SGDLS and CDR2 YYNGEE. The CDR3 has 16 residues. V was trimmed by 2 bases and J by 0 bases, leaving 12 bases between them. CDR3: CASSVAGGSSYNEQFF. Here the CDR3 DNA reads TGTGCCAGCAGCGTCGCTGGGGGGAGCTCCTACAATGAGCAGTTCTTC.

This clone was seen only once. The chain recombines TRBV5-1 with TRBJ1-2; D is perhaps TRBD1 (6 bases). The CDR3 consists of 14 residues. The germline V and J ends were trimmed by 2 bases and 8 bases, with 16 bases remaining between them. The germline V gene has CDR1 SGHRS and CDR2 YFSETQ. CDR3 in DNA: TGCGCCAGCAGCTTAACAGGGAGAGGTTGGGGCTACACCTTC. Translation: CASSLTGRGWGYTF.

There are a few counts of this clone. This chain uses TRBV2 with TRBJ1-5; 8 nucleotides match TRBD1. Germline V CDR1 and CDR2: SNHLY, FYNNEI. With V trimmed by 3 bases and J by 5 bases, 6 bases remained unmatched. This CDR3 spans 15 amino acids. The CDR3 region is CASSDSGGMDQPQHF. The DNA of the CDR3 is TGTGCCAGCAGTGATTCAGGGGGCATGGATCAGCCCCAGCATTTT.

This clone appeared once. The chain combines TRBV24-1 with TRBJ2-1; D gene ambiguous. From germline, CDR1 is KGHDR and CDR2 SFDVKD. The germline V and J ends were trimmed by 0 bases and 0 bases, with 17 bases remaining between them. The CDR3 sequence is 19 residues long. The CDR3 here is CATSDLRSDLPSSYNEQFF. For the CDR3, the DNA is TGTGCCACCAGTGATTTGAGGAGCGACCTTCCAAGCTCCTACAATGAGCAGTTCTTC.

The V gene is TRBV12-3 or TRBV12-4, the J gene TRBJ2-1, with D uncertain. The CDR3 length is 12 residues. V was trimmed by 1 base and J by 10 bases, leaving 8 bases between them. CDR3: CASSLGTPEQFF. In DNA, the CDR3 is TGTGCCAGCAGTTTAGGTACTCCCGAGCAGTTCTTC.

This sequence joins TRBV6-5 and TRBJ2-7, with 7 bases matching TRBD1. Germline CDR1 and CDR2: MNHEY and SVGAGI. The J segment lost 7 bases and the V segment lost 5 bases, leaving 5 bases of the junction unmatched. The CDR3 is made up of 12 amino acids. The CDR3 loop is CASSTGVGEQYF. In DNA, the CDR3 is TGTGCCAGCAGTACAGGGGTGGGAGAGCAGTACTTC.

The rearrangement joins TRBV19 to TRBJ2-2; D not resolved. V lost 4 bases and J 7 bases, leaving 7 bases between the germline ends. The germline CDR1 and CDR2 sequences are LNHDA and SQIVND (reference sequence). The CDR3 sequence is 12 residues long. The CDR3 coding sequence is TGTGCCAGTAGTAGCGGCGTCGGGGAGCTGTTTTTT. Amino acids: CASSSGVGELFF.

V and J are TRBV3-1 (or the pseudogene TRBV3-2) and TRBJ2-3; 8 nucleotides match TRBD2. Per the germline V gene, CDR1 is LGHDT and CDR2 is YNNKEL (reference sequence). The CDR3 loop spans 15 amino acids. The V segment lost 5 bases and the J segment 1 base; nucleotides outside the gene matches: 5. CDR3 amino acids: CASSSGRAGTDTQYF. CDR3 nucleotides: TGTGCCAGCAGCTCCGGGAGGGCGGGCACAGATACGCAGTATTTT.

This chain's CDR3 is CASTKSKETQYF. CDR3 nucleotides: TGTGCCAGCACCAAATCCAAAGAGACCCAGTACTTC. The chain joins TRBV28 to TRBJ2-5; D uncertain. V was pared by 7 bases and J by 3 bases, with 9 bases between. The CDR3 is 12 residues long. Germline CDR1 is MDHEN and CDR2 is SYDVKM.

The V gene is TRBV18, the J gene TRBJ2-1; D is possibly TRBD1 (5 bases). The CDR3 has 16 residues. The germline CDR1 and CDR2 sequences are KGHSH and LQKENI. Trimming took off 3 bases at V and 4 bases at J, with 16 bases between the two ends. CDR3 sequence: CASSPGLAGKYNEQFF. The CDR3 nucleotides are TGTGCCAGCTCACCGGGTTTGGCAGGGAAGTACAATGAGCAGTTCTTC.

The genes are TRBV28 and TRBJ2-5; TRBD2 matches 7 bases. Unmatched junction bases numbered 14, after V lost 6 bases and J lost 7 bases. Germline V CDR1 and CDR2: MDHEN, SYDVKM. The CDR3 runs to 15 residues. The chain's CDR3 is CASSPGGRERGTQYF. The CDR3 nucleotides read TGTGCCAGCAGCCCGGGGGGACGGGAGAGGGGGACCCAGTACTTC. The full variable domain, rest sourced from reference TRBV28 and TRBJ2-5, is DVKVTQSSRYLVKRTGEKVFLECVQDMDHENMFWYRQDPGLGLRLIYFSYDVKMKEKGDIPEGYSVSREKKERFSLILESASTNQTSMYLCASSPGGRERGTQYFGPGTRLLVL.

The rearrangement joins TRBV19 to TRBJ1-5, with 7 bases identical to TRBD1. The germline V gene has CDR1 LNHDA and CDR2 SQIVND (reference sequence). CDR3 length equals 17 residues. V gave up 5 bases and J gave up 2 bases; unmatched junction bases: 12. CDR3 sequence: CASSLFGTAGGNQPQHF. CDR3 nucleotide sequence: TGTGCCAGTAGTTTATTTGGGACAGCCGGAGGCAATCAGCCCCAGCATTTT.

V usage is TRBV24-1 and J usage is TRBJ2-3; D is perhaps TRBD1 (6 bases). The CDR3 spans 14 residues. Deletions cut 5 bases from V and 3 bases from J, with 11 bases between. Germline CDR1 reads KGHDR; CDR2 reads SFDVKD. CDR3 DNA sequence: TGTGCCACCAGTGGAACAGGGTGGACAGATACGCAGTATTTT. This gives the protein CATSGTGWTDTQYF.

The V gene is TRBV18, the J gene TRBJ1-2, with D possibly being TRBD1 (5 bases). V lost 3 bases and J 6 bases, leaving 14 bases between the germline ends. The CDR3 contains 14 residues. In germline, CDR1 is KGHSH, CDR2 LQKENI. CDR3: CASSPGVPGDGYTF. The CDR3 bases are TGTGCCAGCTCACCGGGGGTTCCGGGAGATGGCTACACCTTC.

The chain combines TRBV18 with TRBJ1-1; TRBD1 aligns across 7 bases. This CDR3 has 15 residues. The germline gives CDR1 KGHSH, CDR2 LQKENI. The V segment lost 2 bases and the J segment 8 bases; nucleotides outside the gene matches: 11. Here the CDR3 reads CASSPGTDRPREAFF. CDR3 nucleotide sequence: TGTGCCAGCTCACCAGGTACGGACAGGCCGAGGGAAGCTTTCTTT.

The rearrangement joins TRBV12-2 to TRBJ1-1; the table's D call TRBD1 went unverified against the DNA. TRBV12-2 is a documented pseudogene. The CDR3 is 15 amino acids. As DNA, the CDR3 is TGTGCAAGTCGCTTAGGGGACAGGGAGGACACTGAAGCTTTCTTT. It is translated as CASRLGDREDTEAFF.

The table lists this clone with a few counts. The chain joins TRBV18 to TRBJ2-5; 8 bases line up with TRBD2. CDR3 length equals 17 residues. J lost 3 bases, V lost 3 bases, and 12 bases had no gene match. Per the germline V gene, CDR1 is KGHSH and CDR2 is LQKENI. This CDR3 reads CASSPGPGGSPEETQYF. The CDR3 DNA sequence: TGTGCCAGCTCACCGGGACCGGGAGGGAGTCCCGAAGAGACCCAGTACTTC.

The gene calls are TRBV10-3 and TRBJ2-1; 8 bases map to TRBD2. Per the germline V gene, CDR1 is ENHRY and CDR2 is SYGVKD. J gave up 4 bases and V 11 bases, and 10 bases lay outside the gene matches. This CDR3 comprises 14 residues. Here the CDR3 DNA reads TGTGCCCCATCCGCGGGGGGCAAATACAATGAGCAGTTCTTC. Its protein product is CAPSAGGKYNEQFF.

This rearrangement joins TRBV2 to TRBJ2-2, with TRBD2 as a possible D gene (5 bases). Trimming stripped 4 bases from V and 1 base from J, with 10 bases between. CDR3 length: 15 amino acids. The germline gives CDR1 SNHLY, CDR2 FYNNEI. CDR3 sequence: CASSGEKRNTGELFF. Here the CDR3 DNA reads TGTGCCAGCAGTGGGGAGAAACGGAACACCGGGGAGCTGTTTTTT.

The chain couples TRBV3-1 (or the pseudogene TRBV3-2) to TRBJ2-5; 11 bases match TRBD2. Germline V gene data show CDR1 as LGHDT and CDR2 as YNNKEL (reference sequence). Trimming removed 2 bases from V and 2 bases from J; junction bases left unmatched: 7. The length of the CDR3 is 17 residues. For the CDR3, the DNA is TGTGCCAGCAGCCAAACACTAGCGGGAGCGAGTCAAGAGACCCAGTACTTC. Protein: CASSQTLAGASQETQYF.

The chain uses TRBV28 and TRBJ1-2; 7 nucleotides line up with TRBD1. The CDR3 spans 15 residues. V shed 6 bases, J shed 5 bases, and the junction held 12 bases outside the gene matches. Germline V gives CDR1 MDHEN, CDR2 SYDVKM. Here the CDR3 reads CASRLTLTGWYGYTF. CDR3 DNA sequence: TGTGCCAGCAGACTAACCCTGACAGGGTGGTATGGCTACACCTTC.

The chain employs TRBV7-2 and TRBJ1-1; tentative D call: TRBD1 (6 bases). Deletions cut 0 bases from V and 5 bases from J, with 16 bases between. This CDR3 comprises 16 residues. The germline V gene encodes CDR1 SGHTA and CDR2 FQGNSA. In DNA, the CDR3 is TGTGCCAGCAGCTTAGCGGAGACAGGATTAGGGACTGAAGCTTTCTTT. It codes for CASSLAETGLGTEAFF.

The chain uses TRBV7-2 and TRBJ2-5, with D possibly TRBD1 on 5 matching bases. With 1 base removed from V and 2 bases from J, the gap between germline ends came to 17 bases. CDR1 is SGHTA, CDR2 FQGNSA, per germline. The CDR3 length is 17 residues. The CDR3 region has the DNA TGTGCCAGCAGCTTAGAAGGGTGGTCAAGACAGCAAGAGACCCAGTACTTC. Translation: CASSLEGWSRQQETQYF.

V and J are TRBV10-2 and TRBJ1-1, with a weak D call TRBD1 (5 bases). The CDR3 spans 14 residues. V was shortened by 3 bases and J by 7 bases, with 15 bases between the two germline ends. In germline, CDR1 is WSHSY, CDR2 SAAADI. The CDR3 loop is CASSDSWGELEAFF. CDR3 nucleotide sequence: TGCGCCAGCAGTGACTCTTGGGGGGAACTTGAAGCTTTCTTT.

This clone occurred a few times. The V gene is TRBV6-5, the J gene TRBJ2-5, with TRBD1 matching over 9 bases. The CDR3 is made up of 14 amino acids. The V segment lost 4 bases and the J segment 5 bases; nucleotides outside the gene matches: 5. Per germline, CDR1 MNHEY and CDR2 SVGAGI. This CDR3 reads CASSSTGGPETQYF. The DNA of the CDR3 is TGTGCCAGCAGTTCGACAGGGGGTCCGGAGACCCAGTACTTC.